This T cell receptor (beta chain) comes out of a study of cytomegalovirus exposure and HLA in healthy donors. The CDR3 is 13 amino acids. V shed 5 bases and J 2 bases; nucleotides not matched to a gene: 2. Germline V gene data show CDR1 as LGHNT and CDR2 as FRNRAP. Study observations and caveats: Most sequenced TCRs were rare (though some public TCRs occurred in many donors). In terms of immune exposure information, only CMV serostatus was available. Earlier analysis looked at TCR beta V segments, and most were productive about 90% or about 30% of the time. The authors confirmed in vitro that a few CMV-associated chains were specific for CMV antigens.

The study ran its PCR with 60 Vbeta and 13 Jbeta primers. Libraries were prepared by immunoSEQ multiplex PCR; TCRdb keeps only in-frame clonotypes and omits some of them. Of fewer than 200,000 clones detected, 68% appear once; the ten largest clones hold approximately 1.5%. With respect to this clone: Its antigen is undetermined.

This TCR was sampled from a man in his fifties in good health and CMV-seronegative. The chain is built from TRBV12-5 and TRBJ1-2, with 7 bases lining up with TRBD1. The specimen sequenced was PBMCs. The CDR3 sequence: CASGVTGNYGYTF. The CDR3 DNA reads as TGTGCTAGTGGTGTGACAGGGAACTATGGCTACACCTTC.